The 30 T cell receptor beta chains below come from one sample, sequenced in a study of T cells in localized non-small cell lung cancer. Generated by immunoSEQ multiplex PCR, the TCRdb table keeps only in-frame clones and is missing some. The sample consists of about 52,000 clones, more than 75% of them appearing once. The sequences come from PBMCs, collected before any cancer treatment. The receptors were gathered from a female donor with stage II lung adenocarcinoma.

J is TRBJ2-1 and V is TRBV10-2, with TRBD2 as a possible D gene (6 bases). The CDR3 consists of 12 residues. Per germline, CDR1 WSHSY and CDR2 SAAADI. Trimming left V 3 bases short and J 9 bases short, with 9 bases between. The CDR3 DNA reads TGCGCCAGCAGTGAATGGGAGGCTGAGCAGTTCTTC. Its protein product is CASSEWEAEQFF.

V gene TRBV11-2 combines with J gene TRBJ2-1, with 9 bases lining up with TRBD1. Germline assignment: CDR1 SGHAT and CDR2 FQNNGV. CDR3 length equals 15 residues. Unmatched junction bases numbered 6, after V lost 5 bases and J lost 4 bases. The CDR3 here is CASSLGQGNYNEQFF. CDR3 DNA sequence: TGTGCCAGCAGCCTTGGACAGGGGAATTACAATGAGCAGTTCTTC.

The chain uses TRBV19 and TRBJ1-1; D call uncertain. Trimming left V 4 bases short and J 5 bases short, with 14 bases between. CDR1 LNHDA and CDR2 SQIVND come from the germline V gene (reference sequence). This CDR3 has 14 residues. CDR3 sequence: CASSNRLAGTEAFF. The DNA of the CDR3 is TGTGCCAGTAGTAATCGGTTGGCGGGGACTGAAGCTTTCTTT.

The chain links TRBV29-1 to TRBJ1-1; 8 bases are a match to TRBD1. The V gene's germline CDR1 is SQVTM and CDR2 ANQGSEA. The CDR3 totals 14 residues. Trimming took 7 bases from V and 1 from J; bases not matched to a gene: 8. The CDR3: CSASAGTGNTEAFF. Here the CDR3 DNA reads TGCAGCGCGTCGGCCGGGACAGGGAACACTGAAGCTTTCTTT.

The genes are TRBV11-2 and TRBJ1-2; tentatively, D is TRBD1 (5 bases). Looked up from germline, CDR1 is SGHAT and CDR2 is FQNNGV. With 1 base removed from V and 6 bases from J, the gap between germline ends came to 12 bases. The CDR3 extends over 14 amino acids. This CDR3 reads CASSLVGTVNGYTF. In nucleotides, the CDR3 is TGTGCCAGCAGCTTAGTGGGGACCGTAAATGGCTACACCTTC.

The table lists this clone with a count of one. Here the CDR3 reads CASRQNRLAYEQYF. In DNA form, the CDR3 reads TGTGCCAGCAGACAGAACCGACTAGCCTACGAGCAGTACTTC. The chain uses TRBV6-5 and TRBJ2-7; possible D gene TRBD2, 6 bases. The CDR3 consists of 14 residues. V lost 6 bases, J lost 2 bases, and 14 bases lay in between. CDR1 is MNHEY, CDR2 SVGAGI, per germline.

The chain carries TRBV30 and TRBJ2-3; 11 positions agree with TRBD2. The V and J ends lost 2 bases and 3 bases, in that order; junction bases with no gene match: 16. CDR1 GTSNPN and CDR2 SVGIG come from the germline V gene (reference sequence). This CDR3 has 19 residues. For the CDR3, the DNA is TGTGCCTGGAGTTCGGTTCCGGGACTAGCGGCACGTAGGACAGATACGCAGTATTTT. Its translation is CAWSSVPGLAARRTDTQYF.

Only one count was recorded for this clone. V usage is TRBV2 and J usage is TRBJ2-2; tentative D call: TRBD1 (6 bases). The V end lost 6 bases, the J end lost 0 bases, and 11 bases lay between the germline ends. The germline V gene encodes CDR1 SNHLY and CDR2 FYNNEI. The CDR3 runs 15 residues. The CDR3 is CASRSRGPNTGELFF. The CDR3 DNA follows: TGTGCCAGCAGGAGCAGGGGCCCGAACACCGGGGAGCTGTTTTTT.

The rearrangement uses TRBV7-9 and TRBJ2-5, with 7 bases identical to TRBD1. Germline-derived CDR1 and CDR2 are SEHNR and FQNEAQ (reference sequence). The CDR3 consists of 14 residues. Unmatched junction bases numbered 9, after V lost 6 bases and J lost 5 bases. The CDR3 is CASRRTGEGETQYF. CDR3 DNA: TGTGCCAGCAGGAGGACAGGAGAGGGGGAGACCCAGTACTTC.

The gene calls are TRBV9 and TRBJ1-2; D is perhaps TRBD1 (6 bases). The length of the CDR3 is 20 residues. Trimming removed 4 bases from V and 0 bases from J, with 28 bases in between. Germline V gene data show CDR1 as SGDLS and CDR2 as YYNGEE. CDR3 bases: TGTGCCAGCAGCCCCTTCCCCCGGATCCAGGGGAGGGTAGCTAACTATGGCTACACCTTC. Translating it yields CASSPFPRIQGRVANYGYTF.

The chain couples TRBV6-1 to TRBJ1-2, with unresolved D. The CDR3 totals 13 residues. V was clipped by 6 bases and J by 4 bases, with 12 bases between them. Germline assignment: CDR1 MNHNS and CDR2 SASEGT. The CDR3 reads CASSVLIIYGYTF. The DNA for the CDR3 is TGTGCCAGCAGCGTCCTAATAATCTATGGCTACACCTTC.

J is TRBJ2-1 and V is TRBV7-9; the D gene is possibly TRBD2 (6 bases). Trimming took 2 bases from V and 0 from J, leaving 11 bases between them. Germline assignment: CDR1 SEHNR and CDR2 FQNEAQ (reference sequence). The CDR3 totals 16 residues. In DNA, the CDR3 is TGTGCCAGCAGCTTACGGGAGACAAGCTCCTACAATGAGCAGTTCTTC. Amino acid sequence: CASSLRETSSYNEQFF.

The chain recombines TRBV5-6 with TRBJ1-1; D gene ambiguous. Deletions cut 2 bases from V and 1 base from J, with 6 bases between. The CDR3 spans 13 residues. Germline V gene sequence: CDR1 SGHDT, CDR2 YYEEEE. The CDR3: CASSFGRNTEAFF. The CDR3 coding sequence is TGTGCCAGCAGCTTCGGCAGGAACACTGAAGCTTTCTTT.

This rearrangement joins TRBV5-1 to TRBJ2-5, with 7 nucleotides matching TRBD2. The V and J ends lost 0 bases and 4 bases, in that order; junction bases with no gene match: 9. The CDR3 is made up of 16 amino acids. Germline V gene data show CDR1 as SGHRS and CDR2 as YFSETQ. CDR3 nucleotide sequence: TGCGCCAGCAGCTTGGGGGCAGGCTCGGGAGGAGAGACCCAGTACTTC. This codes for CASSLGAGSGGETQYF.

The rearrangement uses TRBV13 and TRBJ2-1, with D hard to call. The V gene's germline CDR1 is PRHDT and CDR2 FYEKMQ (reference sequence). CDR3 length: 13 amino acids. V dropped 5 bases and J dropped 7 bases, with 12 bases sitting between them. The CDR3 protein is CASSPVSSNEQFF. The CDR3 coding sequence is TGTGCCAGCAGCCCAGTGAGCTCGAATGAGCAGTTCTTC.

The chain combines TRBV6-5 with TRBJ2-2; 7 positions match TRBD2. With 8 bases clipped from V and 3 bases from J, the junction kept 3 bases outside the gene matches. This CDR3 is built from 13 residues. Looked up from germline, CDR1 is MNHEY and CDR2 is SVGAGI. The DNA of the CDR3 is TGTGCCAGCGAGGCGGGGGACACCGGGGAGCTGTTTTTT. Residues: CASEAGDTGELFF.

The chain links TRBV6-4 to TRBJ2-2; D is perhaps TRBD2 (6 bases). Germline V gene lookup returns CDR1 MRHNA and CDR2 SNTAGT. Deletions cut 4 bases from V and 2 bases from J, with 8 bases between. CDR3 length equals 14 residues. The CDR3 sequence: CASSGGANTGELFF. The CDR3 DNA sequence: TGTGCCAGCAGTGGCGGGGCTAACACCGGGGAGCTGTTTTTT.

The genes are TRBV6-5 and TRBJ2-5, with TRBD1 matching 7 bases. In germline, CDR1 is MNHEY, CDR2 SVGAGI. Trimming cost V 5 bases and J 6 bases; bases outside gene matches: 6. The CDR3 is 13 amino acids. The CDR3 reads CASSRQGIKTQYF. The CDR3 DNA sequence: TGTGCCAGCAGTAGACAGGGAATAAAGACCCAGTACTTC.

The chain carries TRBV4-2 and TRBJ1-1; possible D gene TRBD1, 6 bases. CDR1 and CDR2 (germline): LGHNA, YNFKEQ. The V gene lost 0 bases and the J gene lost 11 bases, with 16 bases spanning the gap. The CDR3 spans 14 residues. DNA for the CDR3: TGTGCCAGCAGCCAAGACCGGACAGAGAGCACGGCTTTCTTT. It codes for CASSQDRTESTAFF.

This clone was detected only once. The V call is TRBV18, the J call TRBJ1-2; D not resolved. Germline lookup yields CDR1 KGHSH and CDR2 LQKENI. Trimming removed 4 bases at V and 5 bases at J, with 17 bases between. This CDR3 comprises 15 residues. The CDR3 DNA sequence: TGTGCCAGCTCACAACAAGAAGATGTCTGGTATGGCTACACCTTC. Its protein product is CASSQQEDVWYGYTF.

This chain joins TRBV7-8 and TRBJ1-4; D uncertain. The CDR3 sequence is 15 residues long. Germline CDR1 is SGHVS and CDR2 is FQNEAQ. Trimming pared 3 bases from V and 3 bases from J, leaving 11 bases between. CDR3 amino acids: CASSLPYDSNEKLFF. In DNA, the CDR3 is TGTGCCAGCAGCTTGCCGTATGATTCTAATGAAAAACTGTTTTTT.

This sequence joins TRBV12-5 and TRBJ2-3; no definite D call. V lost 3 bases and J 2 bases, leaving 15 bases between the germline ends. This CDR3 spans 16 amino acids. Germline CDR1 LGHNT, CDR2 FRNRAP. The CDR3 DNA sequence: TGTGCTAGTGGTTTTGGAGCCCGTACAATCACAGATACGCAGTATTTT. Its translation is CASGFGARTITDTQYF.

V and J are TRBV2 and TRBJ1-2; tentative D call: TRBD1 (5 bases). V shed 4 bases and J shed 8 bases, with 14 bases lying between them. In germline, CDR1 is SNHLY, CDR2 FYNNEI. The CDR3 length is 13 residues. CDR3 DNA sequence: TGTGCCAGCAGTGTGTGGGGTCCAGGGGGCTACACCTTC. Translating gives CASSVWGPGGYTF. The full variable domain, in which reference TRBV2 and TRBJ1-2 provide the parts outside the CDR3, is EPEVTQTPSHQVTQMGQEVILRCVPISNHLYFYWYRQILGQKVEFLVSFYNNEISEKSEIFDDQFSVERPDGSNFTLKIRSTKLEDSAMYFCASSVWGPGGYTFGSGTRLTVV.

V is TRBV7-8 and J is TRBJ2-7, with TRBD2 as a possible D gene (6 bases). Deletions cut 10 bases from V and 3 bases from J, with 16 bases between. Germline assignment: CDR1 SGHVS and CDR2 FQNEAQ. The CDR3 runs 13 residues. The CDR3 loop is CATMGRGGYEQYF. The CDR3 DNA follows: TGTGCCACAATGGGTAGGGGAGGCTACGAGCAGTACTTC. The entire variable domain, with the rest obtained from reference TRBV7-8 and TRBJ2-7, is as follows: GAGVSQSPRYKVAKRGQDVALRCDPISGHVSLFWYQQALGQGPEFLTYFQNEAQLDKSGLPSDRFFAERPEGSVSTLKIQRTQQEDSAVYLCATMGRGGYEQYFGPGTRLTVT.

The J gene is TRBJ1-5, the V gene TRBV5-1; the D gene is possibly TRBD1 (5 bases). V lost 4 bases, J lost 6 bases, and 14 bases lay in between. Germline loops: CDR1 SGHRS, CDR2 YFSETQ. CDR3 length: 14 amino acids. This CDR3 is CASSPQDFGQPQHF. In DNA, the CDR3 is TGCGCCAGCAGCCCACAGGACTTCGGTCAGCCCCAGCATTTT.

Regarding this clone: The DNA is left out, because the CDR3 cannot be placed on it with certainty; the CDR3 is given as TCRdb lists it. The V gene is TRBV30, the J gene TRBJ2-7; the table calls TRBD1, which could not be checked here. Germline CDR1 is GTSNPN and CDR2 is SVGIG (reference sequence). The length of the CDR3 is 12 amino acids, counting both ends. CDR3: CAFGPGWAEQYF.

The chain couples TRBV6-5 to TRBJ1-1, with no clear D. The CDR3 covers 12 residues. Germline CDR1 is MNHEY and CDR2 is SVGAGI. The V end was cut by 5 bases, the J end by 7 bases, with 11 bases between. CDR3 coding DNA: TGTGCCAGCAGTCTTTGGGCGGATGAAGCTTTCTTT. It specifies CASSLWADEAFF.

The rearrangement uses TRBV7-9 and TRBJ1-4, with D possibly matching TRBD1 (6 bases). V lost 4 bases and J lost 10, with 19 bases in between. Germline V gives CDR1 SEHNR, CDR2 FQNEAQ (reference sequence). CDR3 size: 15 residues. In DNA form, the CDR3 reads TGTGCCAGCAGCTCCCGGGACACCGCGGGTGGAAAACTGTTTTTT. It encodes CASSSRDTAGGKLFF. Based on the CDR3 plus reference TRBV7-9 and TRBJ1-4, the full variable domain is DTGVSQNPRHKITKRGQNVTFRCDPISEHNRLYWYRQTLGQGPEFLTYFQNEAQLEKSRLLSDRFSAERPKGSFSTLEIQRTEQGDSAMYLCASSSRDTAGGKLFFGSGTQLSVL.

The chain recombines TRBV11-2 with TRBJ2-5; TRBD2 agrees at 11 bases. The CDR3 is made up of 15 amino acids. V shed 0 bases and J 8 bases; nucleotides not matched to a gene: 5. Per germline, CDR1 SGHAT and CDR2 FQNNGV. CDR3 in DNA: TGTGCCAGCAGCTTAGATCTGACTAGCGGGGAAACCCAGTACTTC. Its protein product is CASSLDLTSGETQYF.

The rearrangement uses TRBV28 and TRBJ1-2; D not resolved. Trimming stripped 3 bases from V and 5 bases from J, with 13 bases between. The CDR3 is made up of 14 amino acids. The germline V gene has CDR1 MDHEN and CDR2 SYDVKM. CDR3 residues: CASSLLGAFYGYTF. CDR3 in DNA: TGTGCCAGCAGTTTGCTGGGAGCATTTTATGGCTACACCTTC.